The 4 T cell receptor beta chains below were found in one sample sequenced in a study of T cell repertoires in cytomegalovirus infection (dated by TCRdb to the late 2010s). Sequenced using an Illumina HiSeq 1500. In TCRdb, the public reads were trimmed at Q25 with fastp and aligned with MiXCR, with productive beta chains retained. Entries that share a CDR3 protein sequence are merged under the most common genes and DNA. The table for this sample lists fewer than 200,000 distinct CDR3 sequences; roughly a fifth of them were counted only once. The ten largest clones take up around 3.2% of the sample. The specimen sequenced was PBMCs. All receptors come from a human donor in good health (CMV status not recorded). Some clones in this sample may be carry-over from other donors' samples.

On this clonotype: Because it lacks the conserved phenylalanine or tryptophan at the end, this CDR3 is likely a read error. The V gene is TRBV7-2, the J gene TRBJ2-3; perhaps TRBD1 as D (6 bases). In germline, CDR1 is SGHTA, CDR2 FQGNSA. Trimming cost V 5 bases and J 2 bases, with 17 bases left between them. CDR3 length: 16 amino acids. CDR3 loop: CASSNQGTSLTDTQYL. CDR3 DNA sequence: TGTGCCAGCAGCAATCAGGGGACCTCCCTCACAGATACGCAGTATTTA.

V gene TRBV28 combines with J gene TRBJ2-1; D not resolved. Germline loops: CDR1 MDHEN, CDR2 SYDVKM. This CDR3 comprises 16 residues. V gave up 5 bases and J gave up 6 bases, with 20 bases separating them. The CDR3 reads CASSHTSWQLRNEQFF. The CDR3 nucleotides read TGTGCCAGCAGTCACACCTCCTGGCAGTTGCGCAATGAGCAGTTCTTC.

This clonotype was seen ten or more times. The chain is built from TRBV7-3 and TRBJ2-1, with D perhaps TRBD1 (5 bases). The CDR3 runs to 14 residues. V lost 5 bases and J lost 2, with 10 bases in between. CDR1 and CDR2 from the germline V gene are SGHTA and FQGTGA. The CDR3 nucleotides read TGTGCCAGCAGCAAAGACAGAGCCTACAATGAGCAGTTCTTC. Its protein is CASSKDRAYNEQFF.

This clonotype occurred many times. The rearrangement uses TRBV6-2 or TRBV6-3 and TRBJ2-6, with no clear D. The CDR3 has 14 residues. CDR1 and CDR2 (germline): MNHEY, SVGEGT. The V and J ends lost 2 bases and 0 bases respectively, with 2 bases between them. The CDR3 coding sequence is TGTGCCAGCAGTTACATCTCTGGGGCCAACGTCCTGACTTTC. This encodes CASSYISGANVLTF.